These 30 T cell receptor beta chains came from one sample sequenced in a study of cytomegalovirus exposure and HLA in healthy donors. The PCR had 60 Vbeta and 13 Jbeta primers. Clones were sequenced by immunoSEQ multiplex PCR, and TCRdb holds only the in-frame ones, with some missing. The sample has 120,000 or so clones, about 80% seen once. The sequenced material came from PBMCs. The receptors stem from a woman aged 45-65 years in good health and CMV-seropositive.

The chain joins TRBV27 to TRBJ2-1; 7 bases line up with TRBD2. J lost 4 bases, V lost 5 bases, and 8 bases had no gene match. CDR1 and CDR2 from the germline V gene are MNHEY and SMNVEV (reference sequence). This CDR3 has 15 amino acids. The CDR3 loop reads CASSRRESTYNEQFF. The CDR3 bases are TGTGCCAGCAGTAGGCGGGAGAGTACGTACAATGAGCAGTTCTTC.

The J gene is TRBJ2-1, the V gene TRBV5-1; tentatively, D is TRBD1 (6 bases). Germline values: CDR1 SGHRS, CDR2 YFSETQ. The CDR3 is made up of 16 amino acids. Trimming stripped 4 bases from V and 8 bases from J, with 22 bases between. The CDR3 sequence: CASSQQGQRTSDEQFF. In nucleotides, the CDR3 is TGCGCCAGCAGCCAACAAGGACAGCGAACAAGTGATGAGCAGTTCTTC.

The chain links TRBV5-6 to TRBJ2-1; 7 bases agree with TRBD2. The CDR3 extends over 14 amino acids. The trim removed 1 base at V and 6 bases at J, leaving 4 bases unmatched. Germline CDR1 SGHDT, CDR2 YYEEEE. The CDR3 bases are TGTGCCAGCAGCTTGCCTAGCGGAGGCAATGAGCAGTTCTTC. Residues: CASSLPSGGNEQFF.

CDR3 bases: TGTGCCACCCAAAAGGCGGGGATTAATCAGCCCCAGCATTTT. Its protein product is CATQKAGINQPQHF. This chain uses TRBV19 with TRBJ1-5, with no clear D. Trimming pared 10 bases from V and 4 bases from J, leaving 17 bases between. The CDR3 extends over 14 amino acids. Germline V CDR1 and CDR2: LNHDA, SQIVND (reference sequence).

This chain connects TRBV9 to TRBJ1-1; TRBD1 matches at 7 bases. Germline V gene sequence: CDR1 SGDLS, CDR2 YYNGEE. This CDR3 is built from 13 residues. Trimming at V came to 7 bases and at J to 4 bases, leaving 7 bases not matched to a gene. The DNA for the CDR3 is TGTGCCAGCTTAGGGGGCAAGGGCACTGAAGCTTTCTTT. It is translated as CASLGGKGTEAFF.

This clone was seen only once. The same CDR3 arises from other DNA sequences in this sample as well. The chain recombines TRBV30 with TRBJ1-5; D gene unclear. Germline V gives CDR1 GTSNPN, CDR2 SVGIG (reference sequence). CDR3 length: 13 residues. The V end lost 1 base, the J end lost 4 bases, and 8 bases lay between the germline ends. This CDR3 is CAWSADSNQPQHF. CDR3 nucleotides: TGTGCCTGGAGTGCCGACTCAAATCAGCCCCAGCATTTT.

This clone has a single count. The genes are TRBV11-2 and TRBJ2-6, with 8 nucleotides matching TRBD2. This CDR3 comprises 17 residues. Germline V gives CDR1 SGHAT, CDR2 FQNNGV. The V segment lost 5 bases and the J segment 4 bases; nucleotides outside the gene matches: 10. The CDR3 loop reads CASSGVRGAAGANVLTF. The CDR3 DNA is TGTGCCAGCAGCGGGGTGCGGGGGGCAGCAGGGGCCAACGTCCTGACTTTC.

V and J are TRBV5-8 and TRBJ2-7; 8 positions match TRBD1. The CDR3 length is 15 residues. Trimming cost V 4 bases and J 5 bases; bases outside gene matches: 11. The germline V gene has CDR1 SGHTS and CDR2 YDEGEE. The CDR3 sequence: CASSRGQAFGNEQYF. The CDR3 region has the DNA TGTGCCAGCAGCCGGGGACAGGCCTTCGGGAACGAGCAGTACTTC. Complete variable domain (other parts from reference TRBV5-8 and TRBJ2-7): EAGVTQSPTHLIKTRGQQATLRCSPISGHTSVYWYQQALGLGLQFLLWYDEGEERNRGNFPPRFSGRQFPNYSSELNVNALELEDSALYLCASSRGQAFGNEQYFGPGTRLTVT.

Only a few counts were recorded for this clone. V usage is TRBV27 and J usage is TRBJ1-2, with 12 bases identical to TRBD1. The V and J ends lost 6 bases and 2 bases, in that order; junction bases with no gene match: 1. There are 14 residues in the CDR3. Germline CDR1 is MNHEY and CDR2 is SMNVEV (reference sequence). The CDR3 nucleotides are TGTGCCAGCAGCGGGACAGGGGGCAACTATGGCTACACCTTC. It translates to CASSGTGGNYGYTF.

This clone was counted between two and nine times. The J gene is TRBJ2-1, the V gene TRBV4-2; the match to TRBD2 covers 13 bases. The CDR3 runs 17 residues. V lost 4 bases, J lost 4 bases, and 7 bases stayed unmatched. Germline V gives CDR1 LGHNA, CDR2 YNFKEQ. The CDR3 sequence: CASSLPTSGRPYNEQFF. The CDR3 DNA is TGTGCCAGCAGCCTACCGACTAGCGGGAGGCCATACAATGAGCAGTTCTTC.

V usage is TRBV25-1 and J usage is TRBJ1-2; D is unresolved. Trimming pared 6 bases from V and 8 bases from J, leaving 10 bases between. The CDR3 is made up of 11 amino acids. From germline, CDR1 is MGHDK and CDR2 SYGVNS. DNA for the CDR3: TGTGCCAGCAGGGCTGAAGTGGGCTACACCTTC. It specifies CASRAEVGYTF.

The rearrangement joins TRBV30 to TRBJ1-1; TRBD1 matches 7 bases. The V segment lost 3 bases and the J segment 3 bases; nucleotides outside the gene matches: 7. Germline V gives CDR1 GTSNPN, CDR2 SVGIG (reference sequence). The CDR3 runs 14 residues. CDR3 loop: CAWRHRGGYTEAFF. The CDR3 region has the DNA TGTGCCTGGAGGCACAGGGGTGGGTACACTGAAGCTTTCTTT.

The V call is TRBV10-3, the J call TRBJ1-5; D is unresolved. Trimming left V 3 bases short and J 3 bases short, with 3 bases between. The CDR3 runs 12 residues. CDR1 and CDR2 (germline): ENHRY, SYGVKD. CDR3 sequence: CAISDLNQPQHF. The CDR3 nucleotides are TGTGCCATCAGTGACCTCAATCAGCCCCAGCATTTT.

The CDR3 coding sequence is TGTGCCAGCAGCGAGGGGACTAGCGGGGAGAGGCAAGAGACCCAGTACTTC. This codes for CASSEGTSGERQETQYF. This chain connects TRBV5-4 to TRBJ2-5; the match to TRBD2 covers 13 bases. V trimming: 4 bases; J trimming: 2 bases; junction bases outside the gene matches: 8. The CDR3 spans 17 residues. Germline V gene data show CDR1 as SGHNT and CDR2 as YYREEE (reference sequence).

The rearrangement uses TRBV10-3 and TRBJ2-5, with D possibly TRBD2 on 7 matching bases. The V gene lost 8 bases and the J gene lost 5 bases, with 15 bases spanning the gap. The CDR3 totals 13 residues. In germline, CDR1 is ENHRY, CDR2 SYGVKD. CDR3 DNA sequence: TGTGCCATCGGCGGGGGCCTTGGGGAGACCCAGTACTTC. This translates into CAIGGGLGETQYF.

The CDR3: CASSESGLADISYEQYF. The CDR3 DNA sequence: TGTGCCAGCAGTGAATCAGGACTAGCGGATATCTCCTACGAGCAGTACTTC. This sequence joins TRBV2 and TRBJ2-7, with TRBD2 matching over 10 bases. Looked up from germline, CDR1 is SNHLY and CDR2 is FYNNEI. This CDR3 spans 17 amino acids. V was pared by 2 bases and J by 0 bases, with 7 bases of the junction left unmatched.

The genes are TRBV9 and TRBJ1-2, with 8 bases lining up with TRBD1. CDR1 and CDR2 (germline): SGDLS, YYNGEE. The V gene end was trimmed by 0 bases and the J gene end by 8 bases; junction bases not matched to a gene: 3. The CDR3 loop spans 13 amino acids. The CDR3 DNA follows: TGTGCCAGCAGCGTAGCGGACAGGGTCGGCTACACCTTC. It translates to CASSVADRVGYTF.

J is TRBJ1-2 and V is TRBV29-1; D gene uncertain. V lost 6 bases and J 7 bases, leaving 21 bases between the germline ends. There are 14 residues in the CDR3. From germline, CDR1 is SQVTM and CDR2 ANQGSEA. The CDR3 is CSVPRGLRVGGYTF. The CDR3 DNA follows: TGCAGCGTCCCCCGGGGTTTGCGGGTCGGTGGCTACACCTTC.

The genes are TRBV29-1 and TRBJ2-3; 11 bases agree with TRBD2. Germline V gene sequence: CDR1 SQVTM, CDR2 ANQGSEA. The CDR3 totals 14 residues. Trimming at V came to 8 bases and at J to 5 bases, leaving 9 bases not matched to a gene. CDR3 bases: TGCAGCATAAATAGCGGGGGGGCCTTAGATACGCAGTATTTT. This codes for CSINSGGALDTQYF.

The V gene is TRBV20-1, the J gene TRBJ1-1, with D unclear. Germline-derived CDR1 and CDR2 are DFQATT and SNEGSKA (reference sequence). V was trimmed by 4 bases and J by 7 bases, leaving 10 bases between them. The CDR3 sequence is 11 residues long. CDR3 nucleotides: TGCAGTGCTACCCAGTTAAATGAAGCTTTCTTT. Encoded protein: CSATQLNEAFF.

The chain links TRBV19 to TRBJ1-1; D unclear. Trimming cost V 1 base and J 6 bases, with 6 bases left between them. This CDR3 has 12 residues. Per the germline V gene, CDR1 is LNHDA and CDR2 is SQIVND (reference sequence). The CDR3 region has the DNA TGTGCCAGTAGTATAGGCGGGGCTGAAGCTTTCTTT. It specifies CASSIGGAEAFF.

J is TRBJ2-5 and V is TRBV9; TRBD2 is a possible D gene (5 bases). CDR1 and CDR2 from the germline V gene are SGDLS and YYNGEE. V was pared by 0 bases and J by 0 bases, with 6 bases between. The CDR3 spans 14 residues. The CDR3 bases are TGTGCCAGCAGCGTAGGGACTTACCAAGAGACCCAGTACTTC. It codes for CASSVGTYQETQYF.

This clone was counted only a few times. In DNA, the CDR3 is TGTGCAAGTCGTCTAGCGGGGGGGCCAGAGACCCAGTACTTC. Its translation is CASRLAGGPETQYF. The chain has TRBV12-2 and TRBJ2-5; TRBD2, the D gene given by the table, was not confirmed from the DNA. TRBV12-2 corresponds to a pseudogene. The CDR3 spans 14 residues.

The V call is TRBV15, the J call TRBJ2-1, with 11 bases aligning to TRBD2. Trimming cost V 5 bases and J 4 bases; bases outside gene matches: 4. CDR1 is LNHNV, CDR2 YYDKDF, per germline (reference sequence). The CDR3 is 15 residues long. The CDR3 sequence is CATSPASGGYNEQFF. CDR3 DNA: TGTGCCACCAGCCCGGCTAGCGGGGGGTACAATGAGCAGTTCTTC.

The V and J genes are TRBV7-3 and TRBJ2-5, with 9 bases aligning to TRBD2. Germline assignment: CDR1 SGHTA and CDR2 FQGTGA. CDR3 length: 15 residues. The ends lost 10 bases at V and 1 base at J; junction bases unmatched: 10. CDR3 protein: CATSVSGSLQETQYF. The DNA of the CDR3 is TGTGCCACCTCAGTTAGCGGGAGTCTCCAAGAGACCCAGTACTTC.

For the CDR3, the DNA is TGTGCCAGCTCACCAGGCGGGACGGCCACCGGGGAGCTGTTTTTT. Translation: CASSPGGTATGELFF. The rearrangement joins TRBV18 to TRBJ2-2; D perhaps matches TRBD2 (6 bases). Trimming took off 2 bases at V and 4 bases at J, with 11 bases between the two ends. Germline assignment: CDR1 KGHSH and CDR2 LQKENI. CDR3 length equals 15 residues.

The chain uses TRBV5-1 and TRBJ1-5, with D possibly being TRBD1 (5 bases). Germline V gene sequence: CDR1 SGHRS, CDR2 YFSETQ. Trimming pared 0 bases from V and 2 bases from J, leaving 9 bases between. The CDR3 spans 15 residues. CDR3 sequence reads: CASSLAGEGNQPQHF. Written as DNA, the CDR3 is TGCGCCAGCAGCTTGGCGGGGGAGGGCAATCAGCCCCAGCATTTT.

V usage is TRBV10-3 and J usage is TRBJ2-7; 8 bases align to TRBD2. The J segment lost 0 bases and the V segment lost 6 bases, leaving 10 bases of the junction unmatched. The CDR3 has 16 residues. Germline V lookup: CDR1 ENHRY, CDR2 SYGVKD. CDR3 region: CAIRTHTGTSSYEQYF. CDR3 nucleotide sequence: TGTGCCATCAGGACACACACCGGGACTAGCTCCTACGAGCAGTACTTC.

CDR3 in DNA: TGCGCCAGCAGCCAAGGAATGACTAGCGAATACAATGAGCAGTTCTTC. The encoded protein is CASSQGMTSEYNEQFF. V and J are TRBV4-1 and TRBJ2-1; 8 bases agree with TRBD2. J was trimmed by 4 bases and V by 1 base; bases with no gene match: 6. There are 16 residues in the CDR3. Germline V gene lookup returns CDR1 MGHRA and CDR2 YSYEKL.

The genes are TRBV5-1 and TRBJ1-4; 9 positions agree with TRBD1. Germline CDR1 and CDR2: SGHRS and YFSETQ. The CDR3 loop spans 14 amino acids. V lost 2 bases, J lost 8 bases, and 4 bases stayed unmatched. CDR3 nucleotide sequence: TGCGCCAGCAGCTTAACGGGACAGGGCGAAAAACTGTTTTTT. It yields the protein CASSLTGQGEKLFF.